This TCR beta chain was identified during a study of blood T cell repertoires in COVID-19. The overall study: Specimens from acute and convalescent COVID-19 originated in the United States, Italy and Spain. The cDNA or gDNA used as material had been derived from T cells, B-cell-depleted T cells, or PBMCs.

Assay: immunoSEQ multiplex PCR; the TCRdb copy retains only in-frame clones and omits some. This repertoire shows 50,000 or so clones, roughly 76% found once; its top ten account for approximately 4.9%. J was trimmed by 8 bases and V by 2 bases; bases with no gene match: 12. CDR1 is KGHSH and CDR2 is LQKENI in the germline V gene. The CDR3 is 16 residues long. The sequence came from a woman aged 55-69 years with acute or convalescent COVID-19. V is TRBV18 and J is TRBJ1-3, with 7 bases matching TRBD1. Material for sequencing was peripheral blood. CDR3: CASSPNARGSSDTIYF. The CDR3 DNA is TGTGCCAGCTCACCAAACGCCAGGGGGTCCTCCGACACCATATATTTT.